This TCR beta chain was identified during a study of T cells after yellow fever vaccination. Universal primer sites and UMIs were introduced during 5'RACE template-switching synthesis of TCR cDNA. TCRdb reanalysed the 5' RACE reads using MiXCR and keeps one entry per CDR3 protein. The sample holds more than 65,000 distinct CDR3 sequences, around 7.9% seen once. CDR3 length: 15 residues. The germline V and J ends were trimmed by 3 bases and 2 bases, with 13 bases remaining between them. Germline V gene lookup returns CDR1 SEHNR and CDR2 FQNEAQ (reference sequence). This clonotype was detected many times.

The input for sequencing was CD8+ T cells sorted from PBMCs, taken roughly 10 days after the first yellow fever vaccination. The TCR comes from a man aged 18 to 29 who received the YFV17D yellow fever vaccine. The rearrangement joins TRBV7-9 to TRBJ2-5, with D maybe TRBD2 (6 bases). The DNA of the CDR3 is TGTGCCAGCAGCTTGTTCGGGGGTGGGCAAGAGACCCAGTACTTC. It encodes CASSLFGGGQETQYF.